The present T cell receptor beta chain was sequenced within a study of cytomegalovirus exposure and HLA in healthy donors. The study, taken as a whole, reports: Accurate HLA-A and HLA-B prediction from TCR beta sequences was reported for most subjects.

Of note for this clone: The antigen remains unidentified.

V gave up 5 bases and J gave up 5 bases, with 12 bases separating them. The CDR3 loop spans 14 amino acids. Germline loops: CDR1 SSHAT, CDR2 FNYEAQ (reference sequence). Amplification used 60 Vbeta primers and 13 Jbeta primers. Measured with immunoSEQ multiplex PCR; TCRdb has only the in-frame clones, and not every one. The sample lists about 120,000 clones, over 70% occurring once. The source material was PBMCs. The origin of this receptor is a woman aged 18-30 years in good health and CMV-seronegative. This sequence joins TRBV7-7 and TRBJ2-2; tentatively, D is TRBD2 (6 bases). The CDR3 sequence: CASSPRAGTGELFF. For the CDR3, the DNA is TGTGCCAGCAGCCCTCGGGCGGGGACCGGGGAGCTGTTTTTT.